Listed below are T cell receptor beta chains from one sample, sequenced in a study of blood T cell repertoires in COVID-19. The protocol was immunoSEQ multiplex PCR, while the TCRdb copy is restricted to in-frame clones and leaves out a portion. The data contain over 55,000 clones, 75% to 95% of them seen just once; the ten biggest clones take up about 2.2%. The material sequenced was peripheral blood. The receptors originated from a man in his sixties with acute or convalescent COVID-19. Each CDR3 is given with its conserved first and last residue.

>TRBV20-1|TRBJ2-7|11
CSARFLNEQYF
>TRBV6-2/TRBV6-3|TRBJ2-1|16
CASSYETLSSYNEQFF
>TRBV28|TRBJ1-2|14
CASSPSGQAYGYTF
>TRBV6-5|TRBJ2-7|14
CASSHRDSSYEQYF
>TRBV7-2|TRBJ2-3|9
CAISDTQYF
>TRBV3-1/TRBV3-2|TRBJ1-2|15
CASGDSGGRSYGYTF
>TRBV19|TRBJ1-5|14
CASRTGDPNQPQHF
>TRBV9|TRBJ2-1|12
CASSSTYNEQFF
>TRBV30|TRBJ1-2|13
CAWNRGVDYGYTF
>TRBV6-5|TRBJ2-1|15
CASSYTGLAGDEQFF
>TRBV9|TRBJ2-7|14
CASSAGQFPYEQYF
>TRBV5-1|TRBJ2-1|14
CASSSLGGDNEQFF
>TRBV2|TRBJ2-2|13
CASTNTNTGELFF
>TRBV6-1|TRBJ1-1|14
CASVMGQGETEAFF
>TRBV7-3|TRBJ2-1|17
CASSPYPGVVAYNEQFF
>TRBV9|TRBJ1-1|12
CASSPQNTEAFF
>TRBV19|TRBJ1-1|12
CASSFRTGGAFF
>TRBV27|TRBJ1-2|14
CASSRDRKNYGYTF
>TRBV6-6|TRBJ2-1|15
CASRIGLADLNEQFF
>TRBV19|TRBJ1-5|17
CASSLRGWRASNQPQHF
>TRBV12-5|TRBJ2-2|17
CASGLEASGSFTGELFF
>TRBV5-1|TRBJ2-3|15
CASSHNRLGGDTQYF
>TRBV3-1/TRBV3-2|TRBJ1-1|15
CASSQTSSSTGEAFF
>TRBV12-3/TRBV12-4|TRBJ1-5|13
CATGTAVNQPQHF
>TRBV9|TRBJ1-3|15
CASGPWGQGSNTIYF
>TRBV7-9|TRBJ1-4|16
CASSPSWYPTNEKLFF
>TRBV12-5|TRBJ1-2|14
CASVEAGTEYGYTF
>TRBV29-1|TRBJ1-1|14
CSVAGGMSNTEAFF
>TRBV5-1|TRBJ1-1|14
CASSLQTGVTEAFF
>TRBV5-6|TRBJ1-2|17
CASSTTGEGGRGYGYTF
>TRBV28|TRBJ2-7|15
CASSSPGHPTYEQYF
>TRBV2|TRBJ2-7|17
CASTYLGSGASAYEQYF
>TRBV11-3|TRBJ2-3|14
CASSFQGHTDTQYF
>TRBV11-3|TRBJ1-2|15
CASSATTGGTAGYTF
>TRBV29-1|TRBJ2-1|14
CSVRGGASYNEQFF
>TRBV24-1|TRBJ2-1|16
CATSDYPGPSGNEQFF
>TRBV7-3|TRBJ1-5|14
CASSLGGPGQPQHF
>TRBV28|TRBJ2-7|14
CASSFTRSYGEQYF
>TRBV3-1/TRBV3-2|TRBJ2-7|15
CASSQSPGGSYEQYF
>TRBV29-1|TRBJ1-2|12
CSVEDRAMANTF
>TRBV9|TRBJ2-1|16
CASSVVGSGAYNEQFF
>TRBV4-1|TRBJ2-3|14
CASSHDTRADTQYF
>TRBV29-1|TRBJ2-1|16
CSLERVSALSYNEQFF
>TRBV30|TRBJ2-7|12
CAWGPPPYEQYF
>TRBV29-1|TRBJ2-7|13
CSVRQGWIYEQYF
>TRBV5-1|TRBJ2-5|15
CASSVGASGRETQYF
>TRBV19|TRBJ1-1|16
CASSVQGALSNTEAFF
>TRBV19|TRBJ1-5|15
CASTAGTANNQPQHF
>TRBV5-1|TRBJ2-7|15
CASSLGGARGYEQYF
>TRBV7-3|TRBJ2-5|13
CASSRGSRETQYF
>TRBV2|TRBJ2-7|13
CASSGLAGPEQYF